The 5 T cell receptor beta chains in this list originate from one sample, sequenced in a study of cytomegalovirus exposure and HLA in healthy donors. In the PCR, 60 Vbeta and 13 Jbeta primers were used. Some clones are missing from TCRdb's copy, which holds only in-frame ones; the method was immunoSEQ multiplex PCR. The sample includes roughly 120,000 clones, roughly 76% of them seen just once. Source material: PBMCs. The receptors here all came from a man between 50 and 59 years old in good health and CMV-seropositive.

The rearrangement uses TRBV6-1 and TRBJ1-2; perhaps TRBD1 as D (6 bases). Germline V gene sequence: CDR1 MNHNS, CDR2 SASEGT. The CDR3 contains 13 residues. Deletions cut 6 bases from V and 8 bases from J, with 16 bases between. The CDR3 protein is CASSATGTEGYTF. In DNA form, the CDR3 reads TGTGCCAGCAGCGCCACAGGGACCGAAGGCTACACCTTC.

This clone has only a few counts. The chain uses TRBV29-1 and TRBJ1-1; a possible D gene is TRBD1 (5 bases). This CDR3 is built from 13 residues. Between the trimmed V and J ends, which lost 7 bases and 4 bases, there was a span of 16 bases. Germline-derived CDR1 and CDR2 are SQVTM and ANQGSEA. CDR3 coding DNA: TGCAGCGGTGGGGCAGCGGGGATCACTGAAGCTTTCTTT. Translated: CSGGAAGITEAFF.

The gene calls are TRBV28 and TRBJ1-2, with TRBD1 as a possible D gene (6 bases). Germline loops: CDR1 MDHEN, CDR2 SYDVKM. The CDR3 length is 16 residues. V lost 6 bases and J lost 6, with 23 bases in between. The CDR3 region has the DNA TGTGCCAGCAGACCAAACTATGCAGGGGCCAGGGATGGCTACACCTTC. It yields the protein CASRPNYAGARDGYTF.

The chain employs TRBV6-5 and TRBJ2-3; D perhaps matches TRBD2 (5 bases). This CDR3 is 13 amino acids long. Germline CDR1 reads MNHEY; CDR2 reads SVGAGI. Trimming stripped 4 bases from V and 3 bases from J, with 8 bases between. CDR3 in DNA: TGTGCCAGCAGTTCGCCGGGAACAGATACGCAGTATTTT. This encodes CASSSPGTDTQYF.

This chain connects TRBV10-2 to TRBJ1-2; perhaps TRBD1 as D (5 bases). CDR3 size: 15 residues. V lost 10 bases, J lost 0 bases, and 18 bases lay in between. In germline, CDR1 is WSHSY, CDR2 SAAADI. The CDR3 DNA reads TGCGCCACGCAGGTGGAGGGGAAGGCTAACTATGGCTACACCTTC. Its protein product is CATQVEGKANYGYTF.